Listed here are 3 T cell receptor beta chains from one sample, sequenced in a study of T cell responses to AZD1222 COVID-19 vaccine. Method: immunoSEQ multiplex PCR; TCRdb's copy keeps in-frame clones and lacks some. The sample has around 200,000 clones; just over 85% are singletons. The sequencing used peripheral blood, collected on day 0 of AZD1222 vaccination. The receptors were sampled from an adult in good health.

V gene TRBV3-1 (or the pseudogene TRBV3-2) combines with J gene TRBJ1-6; 7 bases match TRBD1. The CDR3 covers 14 residues. Germline V gene lookup returns CDR1 LGHDT and CDR2 YNNKEL (reference sequence). With 4 bases clipped from V and 7 bases from J, the junction kept 4 bases outside the gene matches. As DNA, the CDR3 is TGTGCCAGCAGCCTCGGGACAGAGAATTCACCCCTCCACTTT. This translates into CASSLGTENSPLHF.

Note on this clone: The junction does not match germline at one end; this may be a read error. This sequence joins TRBV10-3 and TRBJ2-2; D not certain. CDR1 ENHRY and CDR2 SYGVKD come from the germline V gene. This CDR3 region has 13 residues. The CDR3 DNA follows: TGTGCCACCAGTCCCTGGAACACCGGGGAGCTGTTTTTT. Its translation is CATSPWNTGELFF.

The chain links TRBV20-1 to TRBJ2-1; D might be TRBD1 (6 bases). Trimming shortened V by 3 bases and J by 3 bases, and 12 bases separated the two germline ends. The germline V gene encodes CDR1 DFQATT and CDR2 SNEGSKA (reference sequence). There are 14 residues in the CDR3. The CDR3 region is CSASPGTIYNEQFF. Written as DNA, the CDR3 is TGCAGTGCTAGTCCCGGGACAATCTACAATGAGCAGTTCTTC.